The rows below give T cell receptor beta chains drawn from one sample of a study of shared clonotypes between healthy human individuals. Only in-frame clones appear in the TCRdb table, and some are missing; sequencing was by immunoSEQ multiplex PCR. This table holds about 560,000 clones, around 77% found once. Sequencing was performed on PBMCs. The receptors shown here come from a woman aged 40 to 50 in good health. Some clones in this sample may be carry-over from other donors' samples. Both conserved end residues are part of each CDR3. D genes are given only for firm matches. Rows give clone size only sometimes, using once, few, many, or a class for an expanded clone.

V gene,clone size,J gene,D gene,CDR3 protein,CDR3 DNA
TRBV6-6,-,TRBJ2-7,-,CASNSRTYEQYF,TGTGCCAGCAACTCACGAACCTACGAGCAGTACTTC
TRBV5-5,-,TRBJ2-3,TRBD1,CASSLAKTGGDTQYF,TGTGCCAGCAGCTTGGCCAAGACAGGGGGCGATACGCAGTATTTT
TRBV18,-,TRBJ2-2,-,CASSPGFGTGELFF,TGTGCCAGCTCACCAGGGTTTGGCACCGGGGAGCTGTTTTTT
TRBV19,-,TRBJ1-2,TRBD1,CASSILDRGLRGYTF,TGTGCCAGTAGTATATTGGACAGGGGGCTCCGGGGCTACACCTTC
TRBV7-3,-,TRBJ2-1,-,CASSSPLVGNEQFF,TGTGCCAGCAGCTCCCCGCTAGTTGGCAATGAGCAGTTCTTC
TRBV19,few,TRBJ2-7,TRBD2,CASSTGLAGAHEQYF,TGTGCCAGTAGTACGGGACTAGCGGGAGCTCATGAGCAGTACTTC
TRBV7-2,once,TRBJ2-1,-,CASSLSVVRSNEQFF,TGTGCCAGCAGCTTATCGGTAGTACGGAGCAATGAGCAGTTCTTC
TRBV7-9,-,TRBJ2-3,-,CASSLALALSTDTQYF,TGTGCCAGCAGCTTAGCCCTAGCCTTGAGTACAGATACGCAGTATTTT
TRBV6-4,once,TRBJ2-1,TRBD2,CASSGERGYEQFF,TGTGCCAGCAGTGGGGAGCGGGGATATGAGCAGTTCTTC
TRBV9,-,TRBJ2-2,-,CASSVVAGTTGELFF,TGTGCCAGCAGCGTAGTTGCAGGGACCACCGGGGAGCTGTTTTTT
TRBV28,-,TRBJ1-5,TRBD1,CASSINRGGGNQPQHF,TGTGCCAGCAGTATAAACAGGGGTGGGGGCAATCAGCCCCAGCATTTT
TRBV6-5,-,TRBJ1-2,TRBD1,CASSKNRGQGYTF,TGTGCCAGCAGTAAGAACAGGGGGCAAGGCTACACCTTC
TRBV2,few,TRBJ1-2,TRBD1,CATTGTVAAYGYTF,TGTGCCACGACAGGGACAGTAGCGGCCTATGGCTACACCTTC
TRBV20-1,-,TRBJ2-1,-,CSARRDAEQFF,TGCAGTGCTCGACGGGATGCGGAGCAGTTCTTC
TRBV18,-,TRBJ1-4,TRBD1,CASSPPTGVGEKLFF,TGTGCCAGCTCACCGCCTACAGGGGTCGGTGAAAAACTGTTTTTT
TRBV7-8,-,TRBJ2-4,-,CASSPGGGLAKNIQYF,TGTGCCAGCAGCCCTGGTGGGGGGCTGGCCAAAAACATTCAGTACTTC
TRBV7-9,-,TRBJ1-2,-,CASSLAQANYGYTF,TGTGCCAGCAGCTTAGCACAGGCCAACTATGGCTACACCTTC
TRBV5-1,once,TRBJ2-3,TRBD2,CASSTGLAGRGTDTQYF,TGCGCCAGCAGCACGGGACTAGCGGGAAGGGGAACAGATACGCAGTATTTT
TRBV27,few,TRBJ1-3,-,CATFTPRSGNTIYF,TGTGCCACCTTCACTCCCCGCTCTGGAAACACCATATATTTT
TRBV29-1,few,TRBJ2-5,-,CSVEDWVVSAGETQYF,TGCAGCGTTGAAGATTGGGTTGTAAGTGCAGGAGAGACCCAGTACTTC
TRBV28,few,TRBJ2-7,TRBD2,CASSFRVRVGYGRWNEQYF,TGTGCCAGCAGTTTTAGGGTCAGGGTAGGGTACGGGAGGTGGAACGAGCAGTACTTC
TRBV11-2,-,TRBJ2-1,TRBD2,CASSAGGLAGVYNEQFF,TGTGCCAGCAGCGCTGGGGGGCTAGCGGGAGTATACAATGAGCAGTTCTTC
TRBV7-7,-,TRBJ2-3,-,CASSSGSGDTQYF,TGTGCCAGCAGCTCTGGGTCCGGAGATACGCAGTATTTT
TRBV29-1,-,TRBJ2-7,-,CSVGLVYEQYF,TGCAGCGTTGGACTAGTATACGAGCAGTACTTC
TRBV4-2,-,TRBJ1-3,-,CASSQDVGDSGNTIYF,TGTGCCAGCAGCCAAGATGTGGGGGACTCTGGAAACACCATATATTTT
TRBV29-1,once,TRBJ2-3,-,CSVEQGDTQYF,TGCAGCGTTGAACAGGGAGATACGCAGTATTTT
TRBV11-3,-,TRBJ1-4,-,CASSLWREKLFF,TGTGCCAGCAGCTTATGGAGGGAAAAACTGTTTTTT
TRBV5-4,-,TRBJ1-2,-,CASSLGPGGNYGYTF,TGTGCCAGCAGCTTGGGGCCAGGTGGTAACTATGGCTACACCTTC
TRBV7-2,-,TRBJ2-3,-,CASSLESADTQYF,TGTGCCAGCAGCTTAGAGTCGGCAGATACGCAGTATTTT
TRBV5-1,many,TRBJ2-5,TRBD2,CASSQLAGVLETQYF,TGCGCCAGCAGTCAGCTAGCGGGAGTCTTGGAGACCCAGTACTTC
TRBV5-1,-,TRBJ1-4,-,CASSSSGPNEKLFF,TGCGCCAGCAGTTCCAGCGGGCCCAATGAAAAACTGTTTTTT
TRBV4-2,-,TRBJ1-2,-,CASSEGGRYDYGYTF,TGTGCCAGCAGCGAGGGGGGGAGGTACGACTATGGCTACACCTTC
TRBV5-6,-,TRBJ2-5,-,CASSSRFETQYF,TGTGCCAGCAGCTCAAGGTTTGAGACCCAGTACTTC
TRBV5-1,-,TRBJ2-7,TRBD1,CASSSGTGEYEQYF,TGCGCCAGCAGCTCCGGGACAGGGGAATACGAGCAGTACTTC
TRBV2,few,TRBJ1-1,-,CASGGYTEAFF,TGTGCCAGCGGCGGATACACTGAAGCTTTCTTT
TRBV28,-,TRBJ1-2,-,CASSFGQKLYFYGYTF,TGTGCCAGCAGTTTTGGACAGAAACTTTATTTTTATGGCTACACCTTC
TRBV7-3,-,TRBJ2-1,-,CASSLRGLALGNEQFF,TGTGCCAGCAGCTTAAGGGGGCTAGCATTGGGCAATGAGCAGTTCTTC
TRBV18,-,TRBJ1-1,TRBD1,CASSPPPEGGQLAFF,TGTGCCAGCTCACCACCGCCAGAAGGGGGCCAGCTAGCTTTCTTT
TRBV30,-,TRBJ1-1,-,CAWVAQVGAVTEAFF,TGTGCCTGGGTGGCCCAAGTTGGGGCGGTCACTGAAGCTTTCTTT
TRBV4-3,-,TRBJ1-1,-,CASSQDLRGDTEAFF,TGCGCCAGCAGCCAAGACCTGAGGGGGGACACTGAAGCTTTCTTT
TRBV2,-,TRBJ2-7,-,CASSNTYEQYF,TGTGCCAGCAGTAATACATACGAGCAGTACTTC
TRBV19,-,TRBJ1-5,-,CASSIGEPQHF,TGTGCCAGTAGTATAGGAGAGCCCCAGCATTTT
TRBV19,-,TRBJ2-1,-,CASSTGTVYNEQFF,TGTGCCAGTAGTACCGGGACGGTGTACAATGAGCAGTTCTTC
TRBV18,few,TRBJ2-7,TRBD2,CASSPPILAGSYEQYF,TGTGCCAGCTCACCACCGATCCTAGCGGGATCCTACGAGCAGTACTTC
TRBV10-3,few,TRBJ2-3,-,CAISPGQGGDTQYF,TGTGCCATCAGCCCAGGGCAGGGTGGAGATACGCAGTATTTT
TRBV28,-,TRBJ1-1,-,CASSRGSRTNTEAFF,TGTGCCTCGTCCAGGGGAAGCAGAACGAACACTGAAGCTTTCTTT
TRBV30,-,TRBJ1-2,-,CAWSVGRGSNYGYTF,TGTGCCTGGAGTGTAGGTAGGGGGAGTAACTATGGCTACACCTTC
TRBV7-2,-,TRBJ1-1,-,CASSLGGAYIEAFF,TGTGCCAGCAGCTTAGGCGGGGCCTATATCGAAGCTTTCTTT
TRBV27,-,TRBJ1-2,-,CASRPLTGNLYGYTF,TGTGCCAGCAGGCCCTTAACAGGCAATCTATATGGCTACACCTTC
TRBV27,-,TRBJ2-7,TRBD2,CASSLRGLAGYEQYF,TGTGCCAGCAGTTTGAGGGGACTAGCGGGGTACGAGCAGTACTTC
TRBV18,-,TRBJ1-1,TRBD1,CASSPGSRGTDIEAFF,TGTGCCAGCTCACCCGGATCTCGAGGGACAGATATTGAAGCTTTCTTT
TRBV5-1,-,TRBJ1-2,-,CASSQLGQNYGYTF,TGCGCCAGCAGCCAATTGGGGCAGAACTATGGCTACACCTTC
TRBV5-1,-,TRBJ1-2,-,CASSLERGDYGYTF,TGCGCCAGCAGCCTCGAGAGGGGTGACTATGGCTACACCTTC
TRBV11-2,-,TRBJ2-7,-,CASSFVGRTYEQYF,TGTGCCAGCAGCTTCGTTGGCAGAACCTACGAGCAGTACTTC
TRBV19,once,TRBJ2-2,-,CASSISQGSNTGELFF,TGTGCCAGTAGTATTTCACAGGGTTCGAACACCGGGGAGCTGTTTTTT
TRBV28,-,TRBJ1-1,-,CASSLPGSNTEAFF,TGTGCCAGCAGTTTACCAGGGTCGAACACTGAAGCTTTCTTT
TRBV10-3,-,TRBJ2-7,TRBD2,CAITAGDSYEQYF,TGTGCCATCACGGCGGGGGACTCCTACGAGCAGTACTTC
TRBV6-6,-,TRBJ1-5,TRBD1,CASNKLQGGPQPQHF,TGTGCCAGCAACAAACTACAGGGGGGGCCTCAGCCCCAGCATTTT
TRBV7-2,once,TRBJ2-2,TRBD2,CASSPRTSGATGELFF,TGTGCCAGCAGCCCTAGGACTAGCGGGGCCACCGGGGAGCTGTTTTTT